This entry features one T cell receptor (beta chain) sequence. These data originate in a study of blood T cells in healthy people across ages. Each sample gave at least 6.5 million isolated PBMCs. Then a second PCR, running roughly 7 to 11 cycles, was carried out with a sample-barcoded 5' primer and a J-beta primer mix. A template-switch adaptor containing 12 random nucleotides labeled each cDNA molecule. Sequencing recovered at least 2.5 million CDR3-containing paired-end reads from each sample. MiXCR was run by TCRdb on the 5' RACE reads, yielding one entry per CDR3 protein. The sample carries roughly 1.7 million distinct CDR3 sequences, roughly 32% recorded once. CDR3 length equals 16 residues. Trimming took off 4 bases at V and 0 bases at J, with 16 bases between the two ends. Germline values: CDR1 SGHDT, CDR2 YYEEEE.

This chain connects TRBV5-6 to TRBJ1-2; D possibly corresponds to TRBD1 (6 bases). Material for sequencing was blood. This clonotype was obtained from a woman aged 30 to 39 in good health. The CDR3 region is CASSPRGRQANYGYTF. Written as DNA, the CDR3 is TGTGCCAGCAGCCCTCGAGGAAGACAGGCTAACTATGGCTACACCTTC.